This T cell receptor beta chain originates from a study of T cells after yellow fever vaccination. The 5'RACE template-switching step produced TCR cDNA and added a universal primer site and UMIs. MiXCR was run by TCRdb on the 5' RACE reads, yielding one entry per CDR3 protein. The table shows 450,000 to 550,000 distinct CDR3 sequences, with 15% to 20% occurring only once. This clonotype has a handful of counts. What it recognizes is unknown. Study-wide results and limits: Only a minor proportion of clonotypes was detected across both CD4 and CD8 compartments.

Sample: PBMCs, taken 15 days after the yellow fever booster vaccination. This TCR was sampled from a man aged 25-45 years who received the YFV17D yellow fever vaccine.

The CDR3 sequence: CASSVEGQPNEKLFF. The CDR3 DNA reads TGTGCCAGCAGCGTAGAGGGACAGCCAAATGAAAAACTGTTTTTT. The V gene is TRBV9, the J gene TRBJ1-4; 7 positions match TRBD1. CDR3 length equals 15 residues. V dropped 0 bases and J dropped 5; count of bases not matched to a gene: 4. CDR1 SGDLS and CDR2 YYNGEE come from the germline V gene.